These 27 T cell receptor beta chains were sequenced from one sample in a study of a mutant IDH1 vaccine in newly diagnosed glioma (dated by TCRdb to about 2021). The meaning of the sample's time point label: week 11, during vaccination. Each vaccine dose was 300 ug of a 20-mer mutant IDH1 peptide in Montanide, given subcutaneously with topical imiquimod. To prepare the library, the immunoSEQ multiplex PCR assay was applied. Held by TCRdb, this immuneACCESS table contains in-frame sequences only and omits some clones. Under half of the omission traces to an unresolved V gene where checked; the cause of the rest is unknown. The sample records some 60,000 clones, about 84% of which are singletons. The ten largest make up roughly 3.5% of the sample. These TCRs' antigens remain unknown. The specimen comprised PBMCs, sampled from a glioma patient whose treatment included an IDH1 peptide vaccine. Receptors originate from a man between 25 and 39 years old with glioma.

This chain uses TRBV28 with TRBJ2-3, with 7 bases matching TRBD1. The CDR3 length is 14 residues. Germline V gene sequence: CDR1 MDHEN, CDR2 SYDVKM. With V trimmed by 5 bases and J by 1 base, 3 bases remained unmatched. The CDR3 DNA is TGTGCCAGCAGTACAGGGGACGGCACAGATACGCAGTATTTT. Translation: CASSTGDGTDTQYF.

The chain recombines TRBV23-1 with TRBJ1-1, with D perhaps TRBD1 (5 bases). TRBV23-1 is labeled an ORF, and its function is uncertain. CDR3 length: 16 residues. V shed 7 bases and J shed 2 bases, with 20 bases lying between them. The CDR3 protein is CASTQTETLDNTEAFF. The CDR3, as DNA: TGCGCCAGCACACAGACAGAAACTTTAGATAACACTGAAGCTTTCTTT.

This chain joins TRBV5-1 and TRBJ1-6; D unresolved. The CDR3 has 15 residues. Trimming removed 1 base from V and 4 bases from J, with 9 bases in between. Germline CDR1 and CDR2: SGHRS and YFSETQ. Here the CDR3 DNA reads TGCGCCAGCAGCTTGAGGCCGGATTATAATTCACCCCTCCACTTT. It encodes CASSLRPDYNSPLHF.

The V call is TRBV2, the J call TRBJ1-4; a weak D match, TRBD1 (6 bases). CDR1 is SNHLY, CDR2 FYNNEI, per germline. CDR3 length: 14 amino acids. V was clipped by 8 bases and J by 8 bases, with 18 bases between them. CDR3 sequence: CASLTGHLIEKLFF. The CDR3, as DNA: TGTGCCAGCCTAACGGGACACCTAATCGAAAAACTGTTTTTT.

The chain recombines TRBV29-1 with TRBJ2-7; D ambiguous. There are 13 residues in the CDR3. CDR1 and CDR2 (germline): SQVTM, ANQGSEA. V lost 3 bases to trimming and J lost 0 bases, with 9 bases between them. The CDR3 is CSVDSGDSYEQYF. Here the CDR3 DNA reads TGCAGCGTTGATTCTGGCGACTCCTACGAGCAGTACTTC.

In DNA form, the CDR3 reads TGTGCCAGCAGCAACAGGGTCGTGGACACTGAAGCTTTCTTT. Translation: CASSNRVVDTEAFF. The rearrangement links TRBV21-1 to TRBJ1-1; the listed D gene, TRBD1, was not tested against the DNA. TRBV21-1 is given as a pseudogene. This CDR3 spans 14 amino acids.

The J gene is TRBJ1-2, the V gene TRBV6-1; 7 bases align to TRBD1. CDR1 is MNHNS, CDR2 SASEGT, per germline. With 3 bases clipped from V and 2 bases from J, the junction kept 12 bases outside the gene matches. This CDR3 region has 17 residues. CDR3 sequence (DNA): TGTGCCAGCAGTGAGACTCCTAGACAGGGAGTAAACTATGGCTACACCTTC. It specifies CASSETPRQGVNYGYTF.

For this clone: One end of the junction does not line up with germline, which may come from a read error. CDR3 sequence reads: CAWSGGQQNAEAFF. As DNA, the CDR3 is TGTGCCTGGAGCGGGGGACAGCAGAACGCTGAAGCTTTCTTT. V usage is TRBV30 and J usage is TRBJ1-1, with 7 bases aligning to TRBD1. The CDR3 has 14 residues. In germline, CDR1 is GTSNPN, CDR2 SVGIG (reference sequence). Supplemented by reference TRBV30 and TRBJ1-1, the full variable domain reads SQTIHQWPATLVQPVGSPLSLECTVEGTSNPNLYWYRQAAGRGLQLLFYSVGIGQISSEVPQNLSASRPQDRQFILSSKKLLLSDSGFYLCAWSGGQQNAEAFFGQGTRLTVV.

The rearrangement joins TRBV30 to TRBJ1-2; D gene unclear. Germline CDR1 reads GTSNPN; CDR2 reads SVGIG (reference sequence). V was cut by 3 bases and J by 5 bases, with 7 bases left in between. This CDR3 contains 11 residues. CDR3 in DNA: TGTGCCTGGAGCCCGGGGTATGGCTACACCTTC. Translation gives CAWSPGYGYTF.

This clone was found once. This sequence joins TRBV9 and TRBJ2-7; TRBD2 matches at 11 bases. The CDR3 runs 17 residues. V gave up 0 bases and J gave up 0 bases; unmatched junction bases: 5. Germline CDR1 reads SGDLS; CDR2 reads YYNGEE. The CDR3 DNA sequence: TGTGCCAGCAGCGTAGGGACTAGCGGGCCCCACTCCTACGAGCAGTACTTC. Its protein is CASSVGTSGPHSYEQYF.

This clone was recorded once. This chain connects TRBV7-2 to TRBJ1-2, with D hard to call. Germline CDR1 reads SGHTA; CDR2 reads FQGNSA. This CDR3 contains 14 residues. The ends were cut back, 1 base at V and 4 bases at J, with 10 bases in the middle. DNA for the CDR3: TGTGCCAGCAGCTTAGGTATGGCAAGCTATGGCTACACCTTC. Translated, it gives CASSLGMASYGYTF.

The chain employs TRBV6-4 and TRBJ2-2; a possible D gene is TRBD1 (5 bases). The CDR3 runs to 15 residues. V gave up 4 bases and J gave up 5 bases, with 14 bases separating them. The germline V gene encodes CDR1 MRHNA and CDR2 SNTAGT. The CDR3, as DNA: TGTGCCAGCAGTGTGGTGCAGGGATTGACCGGGGAGCTGTTTTTT. Translation: CASSVVQGLTGELFF.

The rearrangement uses TRBV6-1 and TRBJ2-3; TRBD1 matches 11 bases. Germline trimming cut 9 bases from V and 4 bases from J; bases unmatched to any gene: 9. CDR1 MNHNS and CDR2 SASEGT come from the germline V gene. This CDR3 contains 15 residues. The CDR3 DNA follows: TGTGCCAGTCCCTCCGGGACAGGGGGGCCAGATACGCAGTATTTT. This gives the protein CASPSGTGGPDTQYF.

The gene calls are TRBV6-1 and TRBJ1-3; D is perhaps TRBD1 (5 bases). The CDR3 is 15 amino acids. Trimming cost V 5 bases and J 9 bases, with 20 bases left between them. Germline V gene lookup returns CDR1 MNHNS and CDR2 SASEGT. DNA for the CDR3: TGTGCCAGCAGTCTTCCTCCGGGGCCCCGAGGCACCATATATTTT. It translates to CASSLPPGPRGTIYF.

This chain uses TRBV7-9 with TRBJ2-3; D remains ambiguous. Germline CDR1 reads SEHNR; CDR2 reads FQNEAQ (reference sequence). The V end was cut by 5 bases, the J end by 0 bases, with 15 bases between. The CDR3 is 16 amino acids. The CDR3 spells CASSPMEGLSTDTQYF. The CDR3 DNA is TGTGCCAGCAGCCCCATGGAAGGGCTAAGCACAGATACGCAGTATTTT.

This sequence joins TRBV4-3 and TRBJ2-3, with a tentative D call TRBD1 (6 bases). Germline loops: CDR1 LGHNA, CDR2 YSLEER. The CDR3 is 15 amino acids. Trimming took 3 bases from V and 2 from J, leaving 12 bases between them. CDR3 amino acids: CASSQDGQPTDTQYF. CDR3 coding DNA: TGCGCCAGCAGCCAGGACGGACAGCCCACAGATACGCAGTATTTT.

The chain carries TRBV5-1 and TRBJ1-1; 9 nucleotides align to TRBD1. Germline CDR1 reads SGHRS; CDR2 reads YFSETQ. The CDR3 is made up of 14 amino acids. V shed 4 bases, J shed 1 base, and the junction held 2 bases outside the gene matches. The CDR3 region is CASSGGQGNTEAFF. The CDR3 DNA reads TGCGCCAGCAGCGGGGGACAGGGGAACACTGAAGCTTTCTTT. Full variable domain (rest looked up from reference TRBV5-1 and TRBJ1-1): KAGVTQTPRYLIKTRGQQVTLSCSPISGHRSVSWYQQTPGQGLQFLFEYFSETQRNKGNFPGRFSGRQFSNSRSEMNVSTLELGDSALYLCASSGGQGNTEAFFGQGTRLTVV.

This clone was picked up a small number of times. J is TRBJ1-1 and V is TRBV15; D call uncertain. The germline V gene encodes CDR1 LNHNV and CDR2 YYDKDF (reference sequence). V was trimmed by 5 bases and J by 4 bases, leaving 17 bases between them. This CDR3 has 15 residues. CDR3 DNA sequence: TGTGCCACCAGCCCCCGGCTTGGGGTGACCACTGAAGCTTTCTTT. Translated: CATSPRLGVTTEAFF.

The V call is TRBV19, the J call TRBJ1-1; TRBD1 is a possible D gene (5 bases). The V gene's germline CDR1 is LNHDA and CDR2 SQIVND (reference sequence). The V and J ends lost 7 bases and 4 bases respectively, with 19 bases between them. The CDR3 consists of 15 residues. The CDR3 coding sequence is TGTGCCAGTACCCCCGGCAGGGCTGGAACCACTGAAGCTTTCTTT. It encodes CASTPGRAGTTEAFF.

This clone was seen a few times. The gene calls are TRBV7-9 and TRBJ1-1; D might be TRBD1 (5 bases). The length of the CDR3 is 13 residues. Trimming took off 3 bases at V and 5 bases at J, with 10 bases between the two ends. CDR1 is SEHNR and CDR2 is FQNEAQ in the germline V gene (reference sequence). CDR3 loop: CASSLGTGTEAFF. CDR3 DNA: TGTGCCAGCAGCTTGGGGACTGGGACTGAAGCTTTCTTT.

A single count supports this clone. The J gene is TRBJ1-2, the V gene TRBV6-4, with TRBD1 matching 8 bases. Germline V gene data show CDR1 as MRHNA and CDR2 as SNTAGT. After removal of 6 bases from V and 4 bases from J, the junction contained 7 bases not matched to a gene. CDR3 size: 14 residues. The CDR3 is CASSLTGETYGYTF. In DNA, the CDR3 is TGTGCCAGCAGCCTGACAGGGGAGACCTATGGCTACACCTTC.

The genes are TRBV4-2 and TRBJ1-1, with D possibly being TRBD1 (6 bases). Trimming cost V 4 bases and J 3 bases, with 15 bases left between them. Germline V gene sequence: CDR1 LGHNA, CDR2 YNFKEQ. This CDR3 spans 15 amino acids. CDR3 sequence (DNA): TGTGCCAGCAGCCTATCCAGGGGATCGGACACTGAAGCTTTCTTT. The encoded protein is CASSLSRGSDTEAFF.

The chain uses TRBV7-9 and TRBJ2-1; D not certain. Germline V gene data show CDR1 as SEHNR and CDR2 as FQNEAQ (reference sequence). This CDR3 is 12 amino acids long. V lost 4 bases and J lost 9, with 10 bases in between. The CDR3 spells CASSSQRGEQFF. In DNA, the CDR3 is TGTGCCAGCAGCTCCCAGCGAGGTGAGCAGTTCTTC.

The chain's CDR3 is CASSLDNSPLHF. CDR3 DNA sequence: TGTGCCAGCAGCTTGGATAATTCACCCCTCCACTTT. The V and J genes are TRBV7-9 and TRBJ1-6; D gene uncertain. The germline CDR1 and CDR2 sequences are SEHNR and FQNEAQ (reference sequence). Trimming cost V 3 bases and J 5 bases, with 2 bases left between them. This CDR3 region has 12 residues.

The sample holds one count of this clone. The J gene is TRBJ2-3, the V gene TRBV11-2; 7 bases are a match to TRBD1. Germline-derived CDR1 and CDR2 are SGHAT and FQNNGV. With 5 bases clipped from V and 1 base from J, the junction kept 6 bases outside the gene matches. This CDR3 region has 15 residues. The CDR3 sequence is CASSLDREGTDTQYF. CDR3 DNA: TGTGCCAGCAGCCTTGACAGGGAAGGCACAGATACGCAGTATTTT.

V gene TRBV2 combines with J gene TRBJ2-3; 9 bases agree with TRBD1. The CDR3 extends over 15 amino acids. CDR1 SNHLY and CDR2 FYNNEI come from the germline V gene. V was clipped by 8 bases and J by 1 base; unmatched bases: 7. The CDR3 sequence: CASGRTGARTDTQYF. In DNA form, the CDR3 reads TGTGCCAGCGGTAGGACAGGGGCGCGCACAGATACGCAGTATTTT.

This chain connects TRBV5-4 to TRBJ1-1; D uncertain. The CDR3 runs to 15 residues. V lost 2 bases and J 1 base, leaving 12 bases between the germline ends. Germline V gene sequence: CDR1 SGHNT, CDR2 YYREEE (reference sequence). The CDR3 sequence is CASSFPGRTNTEAFF. The DNA of the CDR3 is TGTGCCAGCAGCTTCCCGGGCCGAACGAACACTGAAGCTTTCTTT.